This T cell receptor (beta chain) comes out of a study of blood T cell repertoires in COVID-19. Study background: COVID-19 samples, acute and convalescent, were from the United States, Italy and Spain. T cells, B-cell-depleted T cells, or PBMCs supplied cDNA or gDNA.

Per germline, CDR1 KGHSH and CDR2 LQKENI. The J segment lost 5 bases and the V segment lost 3 bases, leaving 9 bases of the junction unmatched. This CDR3 comprises 15 residues. Per the authors' pipeline: For nucleated cells, counts were estimated from reference gene primer amplification. The table came from immunoSEQ multiplex PCR; TCRdb's copy has only in-frame clones and leaves some out. The V and J calls and clone size come from that table; D and trimming were worked out from the DNA. This sample has 220,000 or so clones; about 90% occur once, and the top ten carry around 0.84%. Patients in Seattle were enrolled during active infection, then followed longitudinally.

This receptor was identified in a man between 60 and 70 years old with COVID-19, enrolled during active disease. The rearrangement joins TRBV18 to TRBJ2-5; 7 bases line up with TRBD2. The sequencing sample was made of peripheral blood. The CDR3 sequence: CASSPQSGDGETQYF. CDR3 sequence (DNA): TGTGCCAGCTCACCGCAGAGCGGGGATGGGGAGACCCAGTACTTC.